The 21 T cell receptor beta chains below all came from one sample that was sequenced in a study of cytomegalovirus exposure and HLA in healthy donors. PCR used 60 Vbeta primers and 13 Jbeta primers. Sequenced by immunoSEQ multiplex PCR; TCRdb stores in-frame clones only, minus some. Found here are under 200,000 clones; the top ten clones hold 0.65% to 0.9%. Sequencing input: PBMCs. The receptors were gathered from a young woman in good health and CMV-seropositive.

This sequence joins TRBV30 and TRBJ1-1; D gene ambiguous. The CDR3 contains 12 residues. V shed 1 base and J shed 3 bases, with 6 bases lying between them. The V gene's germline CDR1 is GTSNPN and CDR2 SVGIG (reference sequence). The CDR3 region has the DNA TGTGCCTGGAGTGGGCAGTACACTGAAGCTTTCTTT. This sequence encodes CAWSGQYTEAFF.

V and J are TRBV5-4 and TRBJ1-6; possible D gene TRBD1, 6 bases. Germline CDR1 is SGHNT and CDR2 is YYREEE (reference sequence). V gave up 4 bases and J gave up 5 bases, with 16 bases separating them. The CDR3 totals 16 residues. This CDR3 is CASSAANRVDNSPLHF. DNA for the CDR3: TGTGCCAGCAGCGCCGCGAACAGGGTCGATAATTCACCCCTCCACTTT.

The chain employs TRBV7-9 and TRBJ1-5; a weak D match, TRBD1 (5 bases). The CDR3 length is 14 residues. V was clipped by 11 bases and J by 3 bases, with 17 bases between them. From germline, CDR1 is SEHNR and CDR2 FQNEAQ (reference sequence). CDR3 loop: CAHRGGGPNQPQHF. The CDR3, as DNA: TGTGCCCACCGCGGGGGGGGACCCAATCAGCCCCAGCATTTT.

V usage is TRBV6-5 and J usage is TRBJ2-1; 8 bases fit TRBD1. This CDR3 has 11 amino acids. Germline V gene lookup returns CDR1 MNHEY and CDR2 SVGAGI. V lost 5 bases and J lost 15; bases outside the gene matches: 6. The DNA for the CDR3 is TGTGCCAGCAGTCAAGGACAGGGCCCGTTCTTC. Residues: CASSQGQGPFF.

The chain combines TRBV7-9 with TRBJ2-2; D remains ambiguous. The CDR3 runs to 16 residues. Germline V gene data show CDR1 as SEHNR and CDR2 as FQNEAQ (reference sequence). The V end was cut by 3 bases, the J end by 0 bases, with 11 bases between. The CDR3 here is CASSFEVRTNTGELFF. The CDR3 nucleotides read TGTGCCAGCAGCTTTGAAGTCAGAACGAACACCGGGGAGCTGTTTTTT. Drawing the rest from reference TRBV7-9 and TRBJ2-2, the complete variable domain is DTGVSQNPRHKITKRGQNVTFRCDPISEHNRLYWYRQTLGQGPEFLTYFQNEAQLEKSRLLSDRFSAERPKGSFSTLEIQRTEQGDSAMYLCASSFEVRTNTGELFFGEGSRLTVL.

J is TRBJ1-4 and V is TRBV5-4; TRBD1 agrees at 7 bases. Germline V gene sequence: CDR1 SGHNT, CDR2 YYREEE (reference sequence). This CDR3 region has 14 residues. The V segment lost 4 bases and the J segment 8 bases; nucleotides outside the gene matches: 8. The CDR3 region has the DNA TGTGCCAGCAGCCATTGGGACAGAAGGGAAAAACTGTTTTTT. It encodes CASSHWDRREKLFF.

CDR3 DNA: TGCAGCGCCAAACAGGGGGCAAGCTATGGCTACACCTTC. It specifies CSAKQGASYGYTF. The V gene is TRBV29-1, the J gene TRBJ1-2, with 9 bases aligning to TRBD1. This CDR3 contains 13 residues. Germline CDR1 reads SQVTM; CDR2 reads ANQGSEA. Unmatched junction bases numbered 7, after V lost 7 bases and J lost 4 bases.

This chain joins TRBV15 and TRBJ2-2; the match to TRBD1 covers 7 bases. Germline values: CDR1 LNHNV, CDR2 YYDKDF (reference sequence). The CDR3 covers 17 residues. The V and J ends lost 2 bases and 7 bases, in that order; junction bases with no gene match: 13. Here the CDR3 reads CATSRNPRDREVGELFF. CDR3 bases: TGTGCCACCAGCAGAAACCCAAGGGACAGAGAGGTCGGGGAGCTGTTTTTT.

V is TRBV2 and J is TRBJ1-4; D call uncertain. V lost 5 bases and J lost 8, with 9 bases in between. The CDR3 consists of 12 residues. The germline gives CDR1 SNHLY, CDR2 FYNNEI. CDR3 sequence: CASSRGFEKLFF. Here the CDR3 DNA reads TGTGCCAGCAGTCGAGGGTTCGAAAAACTGTTTTTT.

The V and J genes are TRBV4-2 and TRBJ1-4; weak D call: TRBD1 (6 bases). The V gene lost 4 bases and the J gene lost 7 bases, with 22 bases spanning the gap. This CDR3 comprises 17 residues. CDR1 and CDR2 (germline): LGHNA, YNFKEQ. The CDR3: CASSLRGGTVLGEKLFF. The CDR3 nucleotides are TGTGCCAGCAGCCTAAGAGGGGGAACAGTTTTGGGTGAAAAACTGTTTTTT.

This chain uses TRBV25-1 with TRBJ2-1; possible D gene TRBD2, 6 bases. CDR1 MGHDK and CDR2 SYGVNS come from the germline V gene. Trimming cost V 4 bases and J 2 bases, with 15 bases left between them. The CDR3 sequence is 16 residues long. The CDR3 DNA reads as TGTGCCAGCAGTGGGGGAATGGCGGGAACCTACAATGAGCAGTTCTTC. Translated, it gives CASSGGMAGTYNEQFF.

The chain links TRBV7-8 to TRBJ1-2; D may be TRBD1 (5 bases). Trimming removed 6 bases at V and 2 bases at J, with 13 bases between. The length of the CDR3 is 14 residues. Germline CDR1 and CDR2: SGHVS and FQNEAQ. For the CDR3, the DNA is TGTGCCAGCAGACGTCAGGGAGGAAACTATGGCTACACCTTC. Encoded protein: CASRRQGGNYGYTF. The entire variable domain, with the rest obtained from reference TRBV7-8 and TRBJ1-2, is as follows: GAGVSQSPRYKVAKRGQDVALRCDPISGHVSLFWYQQALGQGPEFLTYFQNEAQLDKSGLPSDRFFAERPEGSVSTLKIQRTQQEDSAVYLCASRRQGGNYGYTFGSGTRLTVV.

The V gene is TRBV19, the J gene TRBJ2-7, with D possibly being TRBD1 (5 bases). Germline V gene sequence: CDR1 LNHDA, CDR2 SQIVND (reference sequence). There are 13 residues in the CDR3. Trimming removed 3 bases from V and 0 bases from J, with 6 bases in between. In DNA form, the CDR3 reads TGTGCCAGTAGTATTGGGGCCTCCTACGAGCAGTACTTC. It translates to CASSIGASYEQYF.

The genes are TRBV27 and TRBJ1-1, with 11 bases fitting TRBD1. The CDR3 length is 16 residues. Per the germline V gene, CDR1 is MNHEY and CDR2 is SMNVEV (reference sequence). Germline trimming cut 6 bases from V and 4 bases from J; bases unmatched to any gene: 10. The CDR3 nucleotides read TGTGCCAGCAGACACCAGGGACAGGGGGGCCTCACTGAAGCTTTCTTT. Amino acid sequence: CASRHQGQGGLTEAFF.

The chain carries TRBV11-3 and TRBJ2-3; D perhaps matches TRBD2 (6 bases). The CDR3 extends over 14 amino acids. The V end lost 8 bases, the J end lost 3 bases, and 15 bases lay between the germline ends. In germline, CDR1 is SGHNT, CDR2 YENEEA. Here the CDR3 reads CASGLPGVTDTQYF. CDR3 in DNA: TGTGCCAGCGGCCTCCCGGGGGTAACAGATACGCAGTATTTT.

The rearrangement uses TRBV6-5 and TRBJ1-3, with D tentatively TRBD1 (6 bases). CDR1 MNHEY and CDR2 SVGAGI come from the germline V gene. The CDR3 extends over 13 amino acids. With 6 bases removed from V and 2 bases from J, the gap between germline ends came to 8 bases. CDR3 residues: CASSRTAGNTIYF. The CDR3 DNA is TGTGCCAGCAGCCGGACAGCTGGAAACACCATATATTTT.

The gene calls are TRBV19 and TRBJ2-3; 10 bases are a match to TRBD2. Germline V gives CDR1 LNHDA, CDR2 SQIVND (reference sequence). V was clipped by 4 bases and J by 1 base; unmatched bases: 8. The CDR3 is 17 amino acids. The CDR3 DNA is TGTGCCAGTAGTAGGGGGTCCGGGACTAGCGGCACAGATACGCAGTATTTT. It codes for CASSRGSGTSGTDTQYF.

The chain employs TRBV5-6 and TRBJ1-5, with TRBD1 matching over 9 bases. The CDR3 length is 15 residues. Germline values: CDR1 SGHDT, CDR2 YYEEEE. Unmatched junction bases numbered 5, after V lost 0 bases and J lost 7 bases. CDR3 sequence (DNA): TGTGCCAGCAGCTTGGGTTGGGACAGGGACCAGCCCCAGCATTTT. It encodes CASSLGWDRDQPQHF.

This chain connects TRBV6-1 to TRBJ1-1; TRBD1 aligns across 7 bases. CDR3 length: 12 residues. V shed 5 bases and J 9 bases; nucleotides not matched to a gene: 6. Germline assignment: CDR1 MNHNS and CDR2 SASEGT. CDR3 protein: CASSSTGRQAFF. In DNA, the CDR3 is TGTGCCAGCAGTTCGACAGGGCGGCAAGCTTTCTTT.

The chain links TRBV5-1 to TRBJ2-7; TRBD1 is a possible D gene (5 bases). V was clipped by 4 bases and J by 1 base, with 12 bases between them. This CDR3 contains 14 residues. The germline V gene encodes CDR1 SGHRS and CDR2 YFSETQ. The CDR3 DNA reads TGCGCCAGCAGCCCCGCAGGGTCTTCCTACGAGCAGTACTTC. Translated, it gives CASSPAGSSYEQYF.

CDR3 DNA sequence: TGTGCCAGCAGTGAAGGAAGCAGGGCCCAGTTACCCCTCCACTTT. This sequence encodes CASSEGSRAQLPLHF. The chain uses TRBV2 and TRBJ1-6; D is perhaps TRBD1 (5 bases). V was trimmed by 1 base and J by 12 bases, leaving 16 bases between them. The germline gives CDR1 SNHLY, CDR2 FYNNEI. CDR3 length: 15 residues.